Below, 5 T cell receptor beta chains from the same sample are listed, as sequenced in a study of radiotherapy plus CTLA-4 blockade in lung cancer (dated by TCRdb to 2017 to 2018). The method was the immunoSEQ multiplex PCR assay. TCRdb re-hosts the immuneACCESS table, in-frame sequences only. Its copies lack some clones; in the studies checked, an unresolved V gene accounts for under half of them, and the cause for the rest is not known. The sample yields approximately 110,000 clones; 81% were counted once. 2.5% to 3.5% of the sample belongs to the ten largest clones. The specimen was peripheral blood, collected from a patient treated with radiotherapy plus ipilimumab. The receptors stem from a human donor with non-small cell lung cancer that progressed on radiotherapy plus ipilimumab. Some clones in this sample may be carry-over from other donors' samples.

The chain couples TRBV5-1 to TRBJ2-7; no definite D call. CDR3 length: 13 amino acids. CDR1 and CDR2 (germline): SGHRS, YFSETQ. The V and J ends lost 0 bases and 5 bases respectively, with 9 bases between them. The CDR3 reads CASSLGRPHEQYF. CDR3 bases: TGCGCCAGCAGCTTGGGTCGTCCCCACGAGCAGTACTTC.

The chain employs TRBV19 and TRBJ1-1; D gene uncertain. The CDR3 consists of 14 residues. Germline V lookup: CDR1 LNHDA, CDR2 SQIVND (reference sequence). The germline V and J ends were trimmed by 4 bases and 4 bases, with 13 bases remaining between them. In nucleotides, the CDR3 is TGTGCCAGTAGTACGTCTCTCGGGTTCACTGAAGCTTTCTTT. Amino acid sequence: CASSTSLGFTEAFF. The full variable domain, in which reference TRBV19 and TRBJ1-1 provide the parts outside the CDR3, is DGGITQSPKYLFRKEGQNVTLSCEQNLNHDAMYWYRQDPGQGLRLIYYSQIVNDFQKGDIAEGYSVSREKKESFPLTVTSAQKNPTAFYLCASSTSLGFTEAFFGQGTRLTVV.

This chain links TRBV5-1 with TRBJ1-6; maybe TRBD1 (5 bases). Trimming shortened V by 0 bases and J by 5 bases, and 9 bases separated the two germline ends. This CDR3 is 15 amino acids long. Germline assignment: CDR1 SGHRS and CDR2 YFSETQ. CDR3 residues: CASSLEGPHNSPLHF. CDR3 nucleotide sequence: TGCGCCAGCAGCTTGGAGGGACCGCATAATTCACCCCTCCACTTT.

The chain couples TRBV2 to TRBJ2-3, with D hard to call. The CDR3 totals 14 residues. Trimming left V 3 bases short and J 5 bases short, with 12 bases between. From germline, CDR1 is SNHLY and CDR2 FYNNEI. CDR3 residues: CASSDLASGDTQYF. In DNA form, the CDR3 reads TGTGCCAGCAGTGATTTGGCCTCCGGAGATACGCAGTATTTT.

V and J are TRBV5-1 and TRBJ2-3, with a possible D match to TRBD2 (5 bases). The CDR3 contains 15 residues. V lost 5 bases to trimming and J lost 2 bases, with 15 bases between them. Germline CDR1 SGHRS, CDR2 YFSETQ. CDR3 in DNA: TGCGCCAGCAGGAGGGAGCCCGCATCCACAGATACGCAGTATTTT. Translated, it gives CASRREPASTDTQYF.